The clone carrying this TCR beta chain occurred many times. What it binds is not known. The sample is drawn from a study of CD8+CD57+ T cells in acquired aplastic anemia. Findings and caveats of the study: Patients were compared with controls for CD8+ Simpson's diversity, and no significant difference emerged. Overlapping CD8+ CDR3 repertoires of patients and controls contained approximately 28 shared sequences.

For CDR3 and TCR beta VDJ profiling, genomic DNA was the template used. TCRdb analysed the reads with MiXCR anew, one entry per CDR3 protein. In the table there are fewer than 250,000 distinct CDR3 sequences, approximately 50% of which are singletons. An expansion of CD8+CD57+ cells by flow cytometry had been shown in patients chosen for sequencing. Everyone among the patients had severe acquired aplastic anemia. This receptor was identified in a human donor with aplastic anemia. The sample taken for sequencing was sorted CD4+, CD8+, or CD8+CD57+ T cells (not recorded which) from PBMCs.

CDR3 sequence reads: CASSVGQRDYEQYF. CDR3 DNA: TGTGCCAGCAGCGTGGGACAGAGGGACTACGAGCAGTACTTC. The chain joins TRBV9 to TRBJ2-7, with TRBD1 matching over 7 bases. The CDR3 contains 14 residues. After removal of 2 bases from V and 3 bases from J, the junction contained 5 bases not matched to a gene. Germline V gene sequence: CDR1 SGDLS, CDR2 YYNGEE.